A selection of T cell receptor beta chains follows, all from one sample in a study of blood T cell repertoires in COVID-19. Method: immunoSEQ multiplex PCR; TCRdb's copy keeps in-frame clones and lacks some. The profile covers 150,000 to 200,000 clones, with about 88% appearing a single time and 0.77% taken by the ten largest. Specimen: PBMCs or T cells enriched from blood (not recorded which). The receptors here all came from a woman aged 18-29 years who had recovered from COVID-19. Each CDR3 is given with its conserved first and last residue. The D gene is left open where the match is weak.

V gene	J gene	D gene	CDR3 protein	CDR3 DNA
TRBV7-3	TRBJ2-3	-	CASSLGGPDTQYF	TGTGCCAGCAGCCTAGGAGGGCCAGATACGCAGTATTTT
TRBV28	TRBJ1-1	-	CASTARGPGAFF	TGTGCCAGCACCGCAAGGGGCCCAGGGGCTTTCTTT
TRBV6-1	TRBJ1-6	TRBD1	CASSGGAGQAAWDIALHF	TGTGCCAGCAGTGGTGGGGCGGGACAGGCCGCTTGGGATATAGCCCTCCACTTT
TRBV7-9	TRBJ2-7	TRBD2	CASSSSGPYEQYF	TGTGCCAGCAGCTCTAGCGGTCCCTACGAGCAGTACTTC
TRBV6-5	TRBJ1-1	-	CAALRGTEAFF	TGTGCCGCTCTCCGGGGCACTGAAGCTTTCTTT
TRBV27	TRBJ1-5	-	CASSLFPNQPQHF	TGTGCCAGCAGTTTATTCCCAAATCAGCCCCAGCATTTT
TRBV7-2	TRBJ2-7	TRBD2	CASSLGNSGIGEQYF	TGTGCCAGCAGCTTAGGTAATAGCGGGATCGGCGAGCAGTACTTC
TRBV27	TRBJ2-7	-	CASSLSRIPQYF	TGTGCCAGCAGTTTATCGAGGATTCCTCAGTACTTC
TRBV5-1	TRBJ2-1	TRBD2	CASSGTSGNYEQFF	TGCGCCAGCAGCGGGACTAGCGGGAACTATGAGCAGTTCTTC
TRBV5-4	TRBJ2-7	TRBD2	CASSLSGSENKQYF	TGTGCCAGCAGCTTGAGCGGGAGTGAAAATAAGCAGTACTTC
TRBV5-4	TRBJ2-1	TRBD2	CASSPAGLAGGVGNEQFF	TGTGCCAGCAGCCCGGCGGGACTAGCGGGAGGGGTAGGAAATGAGCAGTTCTTC
TRBV18	TRBJ2-3	TRBD2	CASSPGPGIRSGLAGATQYF	TGTGCCAGCTCACCCGGTCCAGGGATCCGCTCGGGACTAGCGGGAGCAACGCAGTATTTT
TRBV7-6	TRBJ2-7	TRBD2	CASSLVTSGNSYEQYF	TGTGCCAGCAGCTTAGTTACTAGCGGGAACTCCTACGAGCAGTACTTC
TRBV3-1/TRBV3-2	TRBJ2-7	TRBD2	CASSQDFSGSLYEQYF	TGTGCCAGCAGCCAAGATTTCAGCGGGAGTTTGTACGAGCAGTACTTC
TRBV11-3	TRBJ2-3	-	CASSWGGRSDTQYF	TGTGCCAGCAGCTGGGGGGGGCGGTCAGATACGCAGTATTTT